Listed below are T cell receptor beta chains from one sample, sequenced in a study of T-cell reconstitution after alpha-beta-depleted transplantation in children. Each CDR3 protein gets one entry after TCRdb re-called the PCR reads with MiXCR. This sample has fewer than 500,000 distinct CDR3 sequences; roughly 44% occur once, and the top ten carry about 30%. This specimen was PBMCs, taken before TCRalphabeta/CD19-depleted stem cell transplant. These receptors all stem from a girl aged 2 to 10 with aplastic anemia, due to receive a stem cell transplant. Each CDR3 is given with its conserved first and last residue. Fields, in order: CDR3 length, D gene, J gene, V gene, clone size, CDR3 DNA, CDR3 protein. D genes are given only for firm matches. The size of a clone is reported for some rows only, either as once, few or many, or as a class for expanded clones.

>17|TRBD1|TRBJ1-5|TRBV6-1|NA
TGTGCCAGCAGTGAAGTGGGACAGGCCTATAGCAATCAGCCCCAGCATTTT
CASSEVGQAYSNQPQHF
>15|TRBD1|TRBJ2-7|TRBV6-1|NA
TGTGCCAGCAGTGGCCCTTGGGACAGGGGGGCCGAGCAGTACTTC
CASSGPWDRGAEQYF
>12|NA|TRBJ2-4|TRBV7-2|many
TGTGCCAGCAGCCCGACAGAAAACATTCAGTACTTC
CASSPTENIQYF
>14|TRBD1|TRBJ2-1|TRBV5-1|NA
TGCGCCAGCAGCTTGGAGCACAGGGGGAATGAGCAGTTCTTC
CASSLEHRGNEQFF
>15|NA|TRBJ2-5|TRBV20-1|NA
TGCAGTGCTAGAGATTATAAAGCGGACCAAGAGACCCAGTACTTC
CSARDYKADQETQYF
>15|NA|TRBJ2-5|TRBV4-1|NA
TGCGCCAGCAGCCAAGACAGGACACCGGAAGAGACCCAGTACTTC
CASSQDRTPEETQYF
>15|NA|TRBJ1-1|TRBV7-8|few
TGTGCCAGCAGCTCCGAAGGGGGGGCTGGAACTGAAGCTTTCTTT
CASSSEGGAGTEAFF
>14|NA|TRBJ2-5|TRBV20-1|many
TGCAGTGCTAGAGCATTAGGGCTCTTGGAGACCCAGTACTTC
CSARALGLLETQYF
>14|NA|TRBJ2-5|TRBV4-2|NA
TGTGCCAGCAGCCGTAGAGGAGGGGGAGAGACCCAGTACTTC
CASSRRGGGETQYF
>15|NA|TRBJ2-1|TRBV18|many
TGTGCCAGCTCACCGATCGGGGGCTCCTACAATGAGCAGTTCTTC
CASSPIGGSYNEQFF
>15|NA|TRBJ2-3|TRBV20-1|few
TGCAGTGCGGACTTTCCAGGGGACACTCTGTATACGCAGTATTTT
CSADFPGDTLYTQYF
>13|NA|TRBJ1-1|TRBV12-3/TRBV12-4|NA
TGTGCCAGCAGTTTATCGGCACCACATGAGGCTTTCTTT
CASSLSAPHEAFF
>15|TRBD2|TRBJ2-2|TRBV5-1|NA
TGCGCCAGCAGCCCAGCGGGGCCCCCGACCGGGGAGCTGTTTTTT
CASSPAGPPTGELFF
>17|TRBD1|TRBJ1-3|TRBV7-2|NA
TGTGCCAGCAGCTTAGGTACAGGGGGCGCGAATGGAAACACCATATATTTT
CASSLGTGGANGNTIYF
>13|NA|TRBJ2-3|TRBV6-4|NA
TGTGCCAGCAGGGGGACTGCTACAGATACGCAGTATTTT
CASRGTATDTQYF
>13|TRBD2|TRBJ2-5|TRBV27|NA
TGTGCCAGCAGTTACGGCGGGGGTAAGACCCAGTACTTC
CASSYGGGKTQYF
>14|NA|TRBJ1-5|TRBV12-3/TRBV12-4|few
TGTGCCAGCACCTATGTGGGAGGTAATCAGCCCCAGCATTTT
CASTYVGGNQPQHF
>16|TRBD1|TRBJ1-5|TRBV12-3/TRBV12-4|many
TGTGCCAGCAGCCCCACAGGGGGTCGAAGTAATCAGCCCCAGCATTTT
CASSPTGGRSNQPQHF
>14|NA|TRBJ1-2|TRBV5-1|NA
TGCGCCAGCAGCTTGCCCCTCGACAGCTATGGCTACACCTTC
CASSLPLDSYGYTF
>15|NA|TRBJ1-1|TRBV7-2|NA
TGTGCCAGCAGCCCTTTGGGGGGCGGACTTACTGAAGCTTTCTTT
CASSPLGGGLTEAFF
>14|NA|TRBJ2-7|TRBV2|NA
TGTGCCAGTACCGGTAGCCGGACCCTCTACGAGCAGTACTTC
CASTGSRTLYEQYF
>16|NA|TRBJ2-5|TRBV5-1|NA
TGCGCCAGCAGCTTGTCCGGCGGCCTCTTTCAAGAGACCCAGTACTTC
CASSLSGGLFQETQYF
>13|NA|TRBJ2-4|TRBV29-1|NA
TGCAGCGTTGAATCTCGGCAGAAAAACATTCAGTACTTC
CSVESRQKNIQYF
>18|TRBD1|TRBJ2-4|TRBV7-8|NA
TGTGCGAGCAGCCCAGTAGGGGGGACAGGTCCTCCCAAAAACATTCAGTACTTC
CASSPVGGTGPPKNIQYF
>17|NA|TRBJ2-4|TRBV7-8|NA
TGTGCCAGCAGCTTAAAGTCTAGTGGATTAGCCAAAAACATTCAGTACTTC
CASSLKSSGLAKNIQYF
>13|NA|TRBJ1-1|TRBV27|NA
TGTGCCAGCCATTATCAGGGGAACACTGAAGCTTTCTTT
CASHYQGNTEAFF
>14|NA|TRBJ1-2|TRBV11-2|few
TGTGCCAGCAGCGAGCCAAGGGGCTATGGTGGCTACACCTTC
CASSEPRGYGGYTF
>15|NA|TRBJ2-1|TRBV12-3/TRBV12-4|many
TGTGCCAGCAGTTTAAGGTCGGGCAGGAGGGATGAGCAGTTCTTC
CASSLRSGRRDEQFF
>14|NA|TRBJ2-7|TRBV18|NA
TGTGCCAGACTATTAGGAGGCGGCCTCTACGAGCAGTACTTC
CARLLGGGLYEQYF
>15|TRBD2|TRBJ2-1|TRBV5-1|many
TGCGCCAGCAGCTTGGGTGGGAGGGGTGTCGATGAGCAGTTCTTC
CASSLGGRGVDEQFF
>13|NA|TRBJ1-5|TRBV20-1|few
TGCAGTGCTAGAGATCAGGGCGATCAGCCCCAGCATTTT
CSARDQGDQPQHF
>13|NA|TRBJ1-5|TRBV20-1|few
TGCAGTGCTAGAGATACAGGTTATCAGCCCCAGCATTTT
CSARDTGYQPQHF
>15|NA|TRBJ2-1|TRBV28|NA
TGTGCCAGCAGCCCCCGGCCCGGGGGATACAATGAGCAGTTCTTC
CASSPRPGGYNEQFF
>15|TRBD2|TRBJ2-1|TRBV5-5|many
TGTGCCAGCACCACGTGGGCGGGAGGAGGGAATGAGCAGTTCTTC
CASTTWAGGGNEQFF
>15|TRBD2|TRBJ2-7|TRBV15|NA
TGTGCCACCAGCCTGGTTGGCGGGAGAGAGGACGAGCAGTACTTC
CATSLVGGREDEQYF
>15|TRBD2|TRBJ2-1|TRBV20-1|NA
TGCAGTGCTAGAGATACGGGACTAGCGTTCGATGAGCAGTTCTTC
CSARDTGLAFDEQFF
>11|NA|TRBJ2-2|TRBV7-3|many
TGTGCCAGCAGCGCCACCGGGGAGCTGTTTTTT
CASSATGELFF
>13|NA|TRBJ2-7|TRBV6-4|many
TGTGCCAGCAGTGACTCGCTGTCTTCCGAGCAGTACTTC
CASSDSLSSEQYF
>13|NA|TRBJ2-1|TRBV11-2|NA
TGTGCCAGCAGCTTAGTTCGTGGGGGTGAGCAGTTCTTC
CASSLVRGGEQFF
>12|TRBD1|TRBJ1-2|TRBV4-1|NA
TGCGCCAACACAGGGGGCTATAATGGCAACACCTTC
CANTGGYNGNTF
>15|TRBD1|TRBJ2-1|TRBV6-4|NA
TGTGCCAGCAGTGTGGGACAGGGGCTGGGGAATGAGCAGTTCTTC
CASSVGQGLGNEQFF
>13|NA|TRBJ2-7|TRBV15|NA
TGTGCCACCAGCAGAGACCGTTCCTACGAGCAGTACTTC
CATSRDRSYEQYF
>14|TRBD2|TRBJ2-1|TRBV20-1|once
TGCAGTGCTAGTAGGCTAGCGGGGTACAATGAGCAGTTCTTC
CSASRLAGYNEQFF
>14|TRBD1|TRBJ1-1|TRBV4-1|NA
TGCGCCAGCAGTCGGACAGGGGACCTGACTGAAGCTTTCTTT
CASSRTGDLTEAFF
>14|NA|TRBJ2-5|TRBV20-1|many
TGCAGTGCCGGTAAAGACAGGGCGGGATGGGCCCAGTACTTC
CSAGKDRAGWAQYF
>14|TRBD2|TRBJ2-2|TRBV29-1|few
TGCAGCGCCCGCCTAGCGGAGAACACCGGGGAGCTGTTTTTT
CSARLAENTGELFF
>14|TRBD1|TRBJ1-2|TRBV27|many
TGTGCCAGCAGACGACAGGGGGGACCGGGGGGCTACACCTTC
CASRRQGGPGGYTF